This record covers a single T cell receptor (beta chain). These data originate in a study of blood T cell repertoires in COVID-19. Whole-study context: Samples taken during acute and convalescent COVID-19 were collected in the United States, Italy and Spain.

Under the authors' procedure: Researchers report that nucleated cell counts were estimated from reference gene primer amplification. Only in-frame clones appear in the TCRdb table, and some are missing; sequencing was by immunoSEQ multiplex PCR. V and J calls and clone size are those listed in that table; D and trimming were worked out from the DNA. The sample lists approximately 410,000 clones; around 86% were seen once. The V end was cut by 2 bases, the J end by 0 bases, with 7 bases between. Looked up from germline, CDR1 is MNHNS and CDR2 is SASEGT. The length of the CDR3 is 14 residues. This TCR derives from a woman aged 25 to 39 with active or convalescent COVID-19. V and J are TRBV6-1 and TRBJ1-2; D is uncertain. The source material was peripheral blood. The DNA for the CDR3 is TGTGCCAGCAGTGAAACAGACGCTAACTATGGCTACACCTTC. As protein: CASSETDANYGYTF.